This T cell receptor (beta chain) was sequenced for a study of regulatory T cells in long-lasting Graves disease (dated by TCRdb to the early 2020s). Some background on the complete study: Persistent Graves' disease was defined as antithyroid drug treatment for over 5 years with persistently positive TSH receptor autoantibodies. Antithyroid drugs had been taken for approximately 9.7 years on average by persistent Graves' disease patients in the clinical cohort. A total of around 35 samples were covered by TCR sequencing, comprising 13 persistent and about 20 newly diagnosed Graves' disease patients. This study used TCR sequencing and RNA sequencing of peripheral blood to compare persistent Graves' disease patients against newly diagnosed Graves' disease patients. The study took place in China and was registered as a clinical trial.

About this clonotype itself: Its antigen remains undetermined. The sample holds no much larger clone one base away, and base qualities are not on file.

Beyond this particular receptor, the publication reports: Preferential use of TRBV28, TRBJ1-2 and TRBJ2-5 was observed in persistent disease, whereas TRBV20-1 and TRBJ2-1 were favored in newly diagnosed disease. Sequencing and analysis were restricted to the TCR beta chain. Compared with newly diagnosed patients, patients with persistent Graves' disease had lower TCR Shannon entropy and fewer highly expanded clones, which suggests clonal expansion. Because the primary lesion, thyroid tissue, could not be accessed, the study looked at peripheral blood alone. More public clonotypes were shared among persistent patients (roughly 2,900) than among newly diagnosed patients (roughly 1,000). The authors acknowledged the small sample size as a limitation that may reduce accuracy.

The germline V gene provides CDR1 KGHSH and CDR2 LQKENI. Trimming takes 1 base from V and 2 bases from J, and the germline ends sit 11 bases apart. Including the terminal cysteine and phenylalanine, the CDR3 comprises 15 residues. Solely the CDR3 DNA is kept, with 45 bases framed from the first base. Preparation of the library involved multiplex PCR. Sequencing instrument: Illumina HiSeq 4000. TCR beta libraries were built with iRepertoire HTBI primers and Arm-PCR amplification of CDR3 regions. Gel purification was performed on PCR products prior to sequencing. The original pipeline was this. Gene usage analysis of CDR3 amino acid clonotypes relied on the roughly 58 TRBV and 13 to 15 TRBJ segments identified across samples. Filtered high-quality paired reads were merged into contigs using COPE and FqMerger. BLAST was used to align contigs to the IMGT TRBV, TRBD and TRBJ reference genes, and CDR3 was defined following IMGT. Any clonotype with a frequency above 0.1% was classified as a highly expanded clone. Repertoire diversity was measured by Shannon entropy, and V-J evenness by the Gini coefficient. A clonotype was considered public if more than one individual shared it. TCRdb applied fastp at Q25 and MiXCR to the public reads, then kept only in-frame beta chains. Each record represents a unique CDR3 protein, reported with the most common genes and DNA among its rows. In this record, the V and J calls reflect TCRdb's handling and not the investigators' own analysis. In this sample the table shows fewer than 600,000 distinct CDR3 sequences, roughly 22% of which occur a single time. Of the sample, roughly 14% is held by the ten largest clones.

The sample's time point label, decoded: persistent/refractory GD, antithyroid drugs over 5 years with positive TRAb. For both TCR sequencing and RNA sequencing, RNA was extracted from PBMCs using TRIzol. The diagnosis of Graves' disease was made according to American Thyroid Association guidelines. Recruitment of patients was carried out at an endocrinology department in Xi'an, China. Each patient gave about 8.1 milliliters of peripheral blood, collected in an EDTA anticoagulant tube. Ficoll Paque Plus density gradient separation was used to isolate PBMCs, and no additional T cell sorting was done. RNA quality was checked with an Agilent 2100 Bioanalyzer and agarose gel, and concentration with a NanoDrop 2000.

The specimen comprised peripheral blood mononuclear cells (PBMCs), sampled when the disease was refractory, from a patient treated with antithyroid drugs. The clonotype was recovered from a female donor with Graves disease. The receptor chain draws on TRBV18 and TRBJ1-1, and the D gene may be TRBD1, 5 bases matching. The CDR3 reads as follows: CASSPRTRTNTEAFF. The bases read TGTGCCAGCTCACCACGGACACGAACAAACACTGAAGCTTTCTTT.